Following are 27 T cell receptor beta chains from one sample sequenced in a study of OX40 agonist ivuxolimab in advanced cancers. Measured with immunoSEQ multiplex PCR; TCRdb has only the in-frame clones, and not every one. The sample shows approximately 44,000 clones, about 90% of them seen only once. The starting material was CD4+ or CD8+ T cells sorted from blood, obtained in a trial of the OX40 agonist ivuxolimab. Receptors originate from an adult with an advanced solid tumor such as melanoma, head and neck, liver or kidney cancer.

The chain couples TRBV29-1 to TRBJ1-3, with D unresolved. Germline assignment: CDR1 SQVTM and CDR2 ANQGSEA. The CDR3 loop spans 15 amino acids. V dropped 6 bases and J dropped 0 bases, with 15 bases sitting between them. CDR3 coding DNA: TGCAGCGTGGTATCCTCAGGAGCCTCTGGAAACACCATATATTTT. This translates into CSVVSSGASGNTIYF.

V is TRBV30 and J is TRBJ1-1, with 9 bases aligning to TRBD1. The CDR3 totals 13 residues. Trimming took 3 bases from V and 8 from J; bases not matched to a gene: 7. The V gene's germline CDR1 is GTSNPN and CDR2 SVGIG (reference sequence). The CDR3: CAWRGQGSREAFF. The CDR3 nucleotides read TGTGCCTGGAGAGGACAGGGGAGTAGGGAAGCTTTCTTT.

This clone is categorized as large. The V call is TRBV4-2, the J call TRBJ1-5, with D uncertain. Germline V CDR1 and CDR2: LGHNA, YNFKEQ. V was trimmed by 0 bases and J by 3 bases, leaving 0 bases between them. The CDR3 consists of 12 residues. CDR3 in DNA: TGTGCCAGCAGCCAAGACAATCAGCCCCAGCATTTT. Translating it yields CASSQDNQPQHF.

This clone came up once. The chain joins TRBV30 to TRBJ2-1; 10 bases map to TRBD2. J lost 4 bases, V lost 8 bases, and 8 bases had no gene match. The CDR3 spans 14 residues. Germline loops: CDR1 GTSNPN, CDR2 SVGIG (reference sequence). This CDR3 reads CAGTGTSVYNEQFF. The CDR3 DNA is TGTGCCGGAACCGGGACTAGCGTTTACAATGAGCAGTTCTTC.

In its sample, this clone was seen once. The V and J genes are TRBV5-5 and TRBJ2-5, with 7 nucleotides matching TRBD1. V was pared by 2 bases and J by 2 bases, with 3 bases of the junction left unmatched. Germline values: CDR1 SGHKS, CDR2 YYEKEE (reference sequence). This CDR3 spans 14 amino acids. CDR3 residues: CASSFGTVQETQYF. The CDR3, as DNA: TGTGCCAGCAGCTTCGGGACAGTACAAGAGACCCAGTACTTC.

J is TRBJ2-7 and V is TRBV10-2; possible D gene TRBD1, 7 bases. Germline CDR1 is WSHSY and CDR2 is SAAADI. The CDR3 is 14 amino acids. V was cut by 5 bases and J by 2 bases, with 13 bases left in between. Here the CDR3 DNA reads TGCGCCAGCAGTCGGGGGACAGAAACCTACGAGCAGTACTTC. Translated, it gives CASSRGTETYEQYF.

The CDR3 sequence: CASSLEDGRYYEQYF. Written as DNA, the CDR3 is TGTGCCAGCAGCTTAGAGGACGGGAGATACTACGAGCAGTACTTC. The V gene is TRBV11-1, the J gene TRBJ2-7; possibly TRBD2 for D (6 bases). This CDR3 spans 15 amino acids. Trimming left V 1 base short and J 3 bases short, with 13 bases between. Germline CDR1 reads SGHAT; CDR2 reads FQDESV (reference sequence).

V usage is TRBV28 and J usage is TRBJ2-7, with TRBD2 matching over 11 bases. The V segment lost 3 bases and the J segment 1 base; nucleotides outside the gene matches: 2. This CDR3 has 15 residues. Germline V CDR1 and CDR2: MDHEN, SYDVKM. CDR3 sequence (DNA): TGTGCCAGCAGTTTCCGACTAGCGGGATCCTACGAGCAGTACTTC. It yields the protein CASSFRLAGSYEQYF.

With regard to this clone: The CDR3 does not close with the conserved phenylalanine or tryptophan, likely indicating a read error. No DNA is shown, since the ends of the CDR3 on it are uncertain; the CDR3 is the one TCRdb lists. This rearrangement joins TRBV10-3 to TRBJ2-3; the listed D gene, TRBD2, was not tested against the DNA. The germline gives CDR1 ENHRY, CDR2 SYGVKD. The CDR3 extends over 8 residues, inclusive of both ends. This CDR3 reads CAIGGGRD.

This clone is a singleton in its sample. DNA for the CDR3: TGTGCCAGCAGCTTAGAGACAGTCTCCTACGAGCAGTACTTC. Translation gives CASSLETVSYEQYF. The chain combines TRBV7-6 with TRBJ2-7; a weak D match, TRBD1 (5 bases). CDR3 length equals 14 residues. Trimming stripped 1 base from V and 0 bases from J, with 7 bases between. CDR1 SGHVS and CDR2 FNYEAQ come from the germline V gene.

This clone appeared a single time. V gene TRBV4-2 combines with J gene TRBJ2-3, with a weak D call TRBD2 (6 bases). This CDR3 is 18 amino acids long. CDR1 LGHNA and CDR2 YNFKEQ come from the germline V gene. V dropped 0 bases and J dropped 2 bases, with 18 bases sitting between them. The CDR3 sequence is CASSQDLPPSAYTDTQYF. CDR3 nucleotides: TGTGCCAGCAGCCAAGATCTCCCCCCTAGCGCTTACACAGATACGCAGTATTTT.

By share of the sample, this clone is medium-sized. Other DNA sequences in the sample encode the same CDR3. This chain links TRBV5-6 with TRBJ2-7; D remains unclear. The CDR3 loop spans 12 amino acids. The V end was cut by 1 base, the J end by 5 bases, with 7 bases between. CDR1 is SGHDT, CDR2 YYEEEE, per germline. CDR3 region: CASSLWVNEQYF. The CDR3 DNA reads TGTGCCAGCAGCTTGTGGGTGAACGAGCAGTACTTC.

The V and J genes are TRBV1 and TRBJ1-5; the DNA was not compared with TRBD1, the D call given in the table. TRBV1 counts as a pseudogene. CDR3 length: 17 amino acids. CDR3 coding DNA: TGCACCAGCAGCCAGGCTCCAGGAGACAGGATCCCAAAGCCCCAGCATTTT. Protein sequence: CTSSQAPGDRIPKPQHF.

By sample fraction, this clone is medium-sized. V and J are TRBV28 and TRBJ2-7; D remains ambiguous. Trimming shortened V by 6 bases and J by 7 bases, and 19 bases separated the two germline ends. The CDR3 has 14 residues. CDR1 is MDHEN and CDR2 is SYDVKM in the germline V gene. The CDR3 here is CASRAALGQAEQYF. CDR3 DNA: TGTGCCAGCAGGGCGGCTCTCGGGCAGGCGGAGCAGTACTTC.

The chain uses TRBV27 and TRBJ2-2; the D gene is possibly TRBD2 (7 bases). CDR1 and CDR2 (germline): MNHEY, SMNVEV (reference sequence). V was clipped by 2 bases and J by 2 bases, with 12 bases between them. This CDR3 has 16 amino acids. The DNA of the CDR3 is TGTGCCAGCAGTTTACGGGGGGCCTACAACACCGGGGAGCTGTTTTTT. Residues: CASSLRGAYNTGELFF.

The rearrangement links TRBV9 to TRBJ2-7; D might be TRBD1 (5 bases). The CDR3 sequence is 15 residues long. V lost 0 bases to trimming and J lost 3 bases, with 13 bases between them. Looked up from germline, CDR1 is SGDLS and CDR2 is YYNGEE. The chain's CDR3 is CASSVGVGASYEQYF. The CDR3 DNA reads TGTGCCAGCAGCGTAGGGGTTGGGGCCAGCTACGAGCAGTACTTC.

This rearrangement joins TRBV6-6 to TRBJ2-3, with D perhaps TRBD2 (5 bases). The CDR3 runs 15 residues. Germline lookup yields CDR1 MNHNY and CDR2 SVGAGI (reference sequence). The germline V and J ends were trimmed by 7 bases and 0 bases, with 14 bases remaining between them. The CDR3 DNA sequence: TGTGCCAGCACCAACAAAAGGGAGAGCACAGATACGCAGTATTTT. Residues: CASTNKRESTDTQYF.

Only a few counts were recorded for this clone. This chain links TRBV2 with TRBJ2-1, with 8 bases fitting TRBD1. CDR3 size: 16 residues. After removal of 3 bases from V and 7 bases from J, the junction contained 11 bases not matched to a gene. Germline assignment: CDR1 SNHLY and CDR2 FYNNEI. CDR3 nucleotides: TGTGCCAGCAGTGATCCCCAGGGGGCGATGAGGAATGAGCAGTTCTTC. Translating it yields CASSDPQGAMRNEQFF.

The CDR3, as DNA: TGTGCCAGCAGTTTAGGGGGGCGGCTTGAGCAGTTCTTC. As protein: CASSLGGRLEQFF. This chain joins TRBV27 and TRBJ2-1; perhaps D is TRBD1 or TRBD2 (6 bases each). The V gene lost 2 bases and the J gene lost 9 bases, with 11 bases spanning the gap. The length of the CDR3 is 13 residues. Germline CDR1 is MNHEY and CDR2 is SMNVEV (reference sequence).

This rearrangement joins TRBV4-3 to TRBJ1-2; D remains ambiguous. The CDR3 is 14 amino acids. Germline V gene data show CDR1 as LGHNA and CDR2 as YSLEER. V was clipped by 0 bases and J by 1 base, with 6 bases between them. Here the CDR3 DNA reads TGCGCCAGCAGCCAAGATCGGGGTAACTATGGCTACACCTTC. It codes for CASSQDRGNYGYTF.

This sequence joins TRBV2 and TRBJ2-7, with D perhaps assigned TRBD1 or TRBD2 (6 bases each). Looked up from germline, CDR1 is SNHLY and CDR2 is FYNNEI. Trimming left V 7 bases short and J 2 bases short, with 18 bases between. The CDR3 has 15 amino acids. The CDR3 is CASKGGTDDTYEQYF. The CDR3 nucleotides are TGTGCCAGCAAGGGGGGCACAGACGATACCTACGAGCAGTACTTC.

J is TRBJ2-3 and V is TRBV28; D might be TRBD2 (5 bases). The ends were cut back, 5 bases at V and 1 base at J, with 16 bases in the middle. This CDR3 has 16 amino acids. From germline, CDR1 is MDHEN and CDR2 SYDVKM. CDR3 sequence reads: CASSQEAGPGTDTQYF. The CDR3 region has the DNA TGTGCCAGCAGTCAGGAGGCCGGTCCCGGCACAGATACGCAGTATTTT. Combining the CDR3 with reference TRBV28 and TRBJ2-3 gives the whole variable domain DVKVTQSSRYLVKRTGEKVFLECVQDMDHENMFWYRQDPGLGLRLIYFSYDVKMKEKGDIPEGYSVSREKKERFSLILESASTNQTSMYLCASSQEAGPGTDTQYFGPGTRLTVL.

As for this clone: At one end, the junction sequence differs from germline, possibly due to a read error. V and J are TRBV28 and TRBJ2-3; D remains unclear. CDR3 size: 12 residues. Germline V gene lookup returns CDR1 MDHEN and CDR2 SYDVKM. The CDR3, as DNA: TGTGCCAGCAGCTTATGGGCAGATACGCAGTATTTT. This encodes CASSLWADTQYF.

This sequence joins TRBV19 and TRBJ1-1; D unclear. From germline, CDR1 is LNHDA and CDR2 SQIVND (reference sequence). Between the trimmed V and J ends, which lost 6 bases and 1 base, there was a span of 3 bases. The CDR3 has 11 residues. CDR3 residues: CASRGNTEAFF. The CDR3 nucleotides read TGTGCCAGTAGGGGGAACACTGAAGCTTTCTTT. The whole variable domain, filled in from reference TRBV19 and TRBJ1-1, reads DGGITQSPKYLFRKEGQNVTLSCEQNLNHDAMYWYRQDPGQGLRLIYYSQIVNDFQKGDIAEGYSVSREKKESFPLTVTSAQKNPTAFYLCASRGNTEAFFGQGTRLTVV.

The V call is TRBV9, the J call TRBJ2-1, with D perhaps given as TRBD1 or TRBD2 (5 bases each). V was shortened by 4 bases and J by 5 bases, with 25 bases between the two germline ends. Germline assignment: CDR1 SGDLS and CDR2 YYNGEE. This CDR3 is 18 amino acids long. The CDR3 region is CASSTYAQPGRVDNEQFF. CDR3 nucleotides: TGTGCCAGCAGCACCTACGCTCAACCGGGACGCGTCGACAATGAGCAGTTCTTC.

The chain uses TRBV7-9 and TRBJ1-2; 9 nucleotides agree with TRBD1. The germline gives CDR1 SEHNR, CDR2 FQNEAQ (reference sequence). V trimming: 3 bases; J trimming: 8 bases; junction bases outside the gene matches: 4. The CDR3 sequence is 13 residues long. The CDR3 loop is CASSFGTGMGYTF. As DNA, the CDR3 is TGTGCCAGCAGCTTCGGGACAGGGATGGGCTACACCTTC.

The CDR3 DNA follows: TGTGCCGCCCCATCAACAGCGAACTACGAGCAGTACTTC. This gives the protein CAAPSTANYEQYF. The chain links TRBV10-3 to TRBJ2-7; unclear D gene. Trimming cost V 11 bases and J 3 bases, with 17 bases left between them. This CDR3 region has 13 residues. Germline V gene sequence: CDR1 ENHRY, CDR2 SYGVKD.